This TCR beta chain appears in the sequencing data of a study of shared clonotypes between healthy human individuals (dated by TCRdb to about 2020). Regarding the study in general: The cohort comprised two women and a few men aged 18 to 49 years. To estimate repertoire size and how much clonotypes are shared between individuals, the study performed deep sequencing of blood TCR repertoires from 4 to 6 healthy adults. Libraries were prepared and TCR repertoires were sequenced by different laboratories using diverse techniques, in order to increase sequencing depth and limit assay-specific biases. Leukapheresis yielded between about 0.85 and 10 billion PBMCs per donor. Beyond this particular receptor, the publication reports: The genetic and exposure-history diversity represented was limited by the small number of donors. Sampling was limited to blood, and TCR repertoires in tissue likely differ from TCR repertoires in blood. Pairwise subsampling indicated that sequencing depth was expected to affect the degree of clonotype sharing among donors.

Clipping removes 6 bases from V and 4 bases from J, with 7 as the unmatched junction base count. CDR1 and CDR2, per the germline V gene, are SNHLY and FYNNEI. The CDR3 goes from the cysteine to the phenylalanine over 15 residues. The sequence is cut down to CDR3 DNA, 45 bases in frame from base 1. The donors were healthy, HIV-negative adults who had no recently reported acute infections or vaccinations. Every donor was a Caucasian adult residing in Nashville, Tennessee, USA. For unsorted samples, about 90 million PBMCs were counted and genomic DNA was extracted with the QIAamp DNA Blood Mini kit. After blood collection by leukapheresis, PBMCs were isolated using Ficoll-Histopaque density gradient centrifugation and then cryopreserved in the vapor phase of liquid nitrogen. About this clone itself: What this receptor recognizes is not known. No per-base quality is available; no much larger clone lies one base away. The identical CDR3 is also encoded by other nucleotide sequences in the sample.

Using the deep immunoSEQ assay, TCR CDR3 regions were amplified from genomic DNA by multiplex PCR. Extracted genomic DNA from each cell subset was distributed evenly across all wells of several immunoSEQ 96-well plates, and each plate was treated as a replicate. For unsorted PBMC, roughly 270 ng genomic DNA, equal to around 30,000 T cell genomes, was loaded into each replicate PCR. Ten immunoSEQ deep assay plates were used to sequence unsorted PBMC genomic DNA. The purified libraries were quantified using a Qubit 3.0 fluorometer, sized with a Bioanalyzer 2100, and then quantified again using the KAPA Library Quantification kit. Every immunoSEQ 96-well plate was sequenced on a dedicated single-read 150-cycle Illumina NextSeq 550 flow cell. The source study handled its data this way. Because the immunoSEQ output held only junctional sequences and lacked quality scores, the filtering could not match the filtering applied to full-length reads. To assign V/J genes and CDR3, sequences were annotated using PyIR, a Python wrapper for IgBLAST v1.9, with IMGT germline references. Reads were filtered out if the reads had weak V/J assignments (E-value above 1e-6), no CDR3, stop codons, out-of-frame junctions, or ambiguous translated residues. V3J clonotypes were defined as sequences sharing the same inferred V gene, J gene, and CDR3 amino acid sequence. Percentage overlap between repertoires was computed as shared unique clonotypes divided by the size of the smaller repertoire. RTK rarefaction, the Chao1 estimator, and Recon v2.1 estimates of unobserved clonotypes were used to assess repertoire richness. The immuneACCESS repertoire file appears here via TCRdb, limited to in-frame rearrangements. These files lack a portion of the clones; in checked studies, under half of the deficit traces to unresolved V genes, and the cause of the others is not known. V and J calls and clone size are as listed in that table; D and trimming were resolved from the DNA. The sample yields fewer than 650,000 clones; around 78% were counted once. Under 15% of the sample is in the top ten clones.

The chain is made from TRBV2 and TRBJ2-3; 10 middle bases align to TRBD2. Sequencing was done on a sample of PBMCs. The clonotype originates from a middle-aged woman in good health. Some clones in this sample may be carry-over from other donors' samples. In nucleotide form, the sequence is TGTGCCAGCAGCCGCACTAGCGGGATCCCAGATACGCAGTATTTT. It specifies CASSRTSGIPDTQYF.